This T cell receptor beta chain appears in the sequencing data of a study of T-cell memory formation after mild COVID-19. TCRdb re-called the 5' RACE reads with MiXCR, one entry per CDR3 protein. The sample has 470,000 or so distinct CDR3 sequences; more than 15% are singletons. The CDR3 runs 17 residues. Germline lookup yields CDR1 GTSNPN and CDR2 SVGIG (reference sequence). Source material: PBMCs or a T cell subset sorted from them (not recorded which). V gene TRBV30 combines with J gene TRBJ2-1; no definite D call. The end of the DNA is better explained by TRBJ2-7, so the J call may be wrong. This TCR was recovered from a man between 18 and 29 years old who had mild COVID-19 (a few samples of this study predate the infection). Cell type and time point are not known. The CDR3 region is CAWSVLAPASSPYEQYF. CDR3 in DNA: TGTGCCTGGAGTGTCCTTGCGCCAGCCTCATCCCCCTACGAGCAGTACTTC.